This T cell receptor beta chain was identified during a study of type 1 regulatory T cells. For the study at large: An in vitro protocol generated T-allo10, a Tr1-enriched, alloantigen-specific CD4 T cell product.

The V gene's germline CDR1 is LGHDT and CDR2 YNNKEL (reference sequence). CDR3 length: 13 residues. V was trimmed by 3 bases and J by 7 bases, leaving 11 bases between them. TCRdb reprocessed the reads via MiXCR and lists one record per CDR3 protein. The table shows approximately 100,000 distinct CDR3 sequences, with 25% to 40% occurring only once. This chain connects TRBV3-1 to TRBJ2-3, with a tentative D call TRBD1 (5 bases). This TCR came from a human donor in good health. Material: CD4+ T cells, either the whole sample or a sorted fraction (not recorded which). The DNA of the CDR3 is TGTGCCAGCAGCCATCGACAGCCGTATACGCAGTATTTT. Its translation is CASSHRQPYTQYF.